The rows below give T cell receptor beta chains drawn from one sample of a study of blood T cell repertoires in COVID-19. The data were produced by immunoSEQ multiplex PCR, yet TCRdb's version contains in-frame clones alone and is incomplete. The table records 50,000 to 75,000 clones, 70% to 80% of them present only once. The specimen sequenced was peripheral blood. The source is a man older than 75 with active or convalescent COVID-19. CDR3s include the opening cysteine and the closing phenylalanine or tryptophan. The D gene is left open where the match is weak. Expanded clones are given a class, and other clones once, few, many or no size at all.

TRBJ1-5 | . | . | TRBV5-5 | TGTGCCAGCAGCTCACGGGACTCCAGGGAGCCCCAGCATTTT | CASSSRDSREPQHF
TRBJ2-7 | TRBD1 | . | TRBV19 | TGTGCCAGTAGCGAACAGGGGGCGGGAAGGTACGAGCAGTACTTC | CASSEQGAGRYEQYF
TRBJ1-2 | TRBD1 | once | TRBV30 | TGTGCCTGGAGTCGGGACAGGGGGCAACAGGGCTACACCTTC | CAWSRDRGQQGYTF
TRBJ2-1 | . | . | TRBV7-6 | TGTGCCAGCAGCTTTTGGCATTCTTCGGAGAATGAGCAGTTCTTC | CASSFWHSSENEQFF
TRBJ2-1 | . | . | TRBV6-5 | TGTGCCAGCAGTTATTTGGCTGAACCGAAGAGGGAGCAGTTCTTC | CASSYLAEPKREQFF
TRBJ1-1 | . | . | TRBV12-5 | TGTGCTAGTGGTTTCTCTACTGACACTGAAGCTTTCTTT | CASGFSTDTEAFF
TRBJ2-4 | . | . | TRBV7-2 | TGTGCCAGCAGCTTAGCGACAGAAAACATTCAGTACTTC | CASSLATENIQYF
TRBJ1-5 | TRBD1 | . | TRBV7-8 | TGTGCCAGCAGCCGGAGACAGGGTCAGCCCCAGCATTTT | CASSRRQGQPQHF
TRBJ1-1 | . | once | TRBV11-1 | TGTGCCAGCAGCTCCGAGGTGGCGAACACTGAAGCTTTCTTT | CASSSEVANTEAFF
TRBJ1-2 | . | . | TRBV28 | TGTGCCAGCAGTTTAGCAGGGAACGTCTATGGCTACACCTTC | CASSLAGNVYGYTF
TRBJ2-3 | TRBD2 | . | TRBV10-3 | TGTGCCATCAGTTCGCGAACCGGGACTAGCGTAGGGGGCCCAGATACGCAGTATTTT | CAISSRTGTSVGGPDTQYF
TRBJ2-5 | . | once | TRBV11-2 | TGTGCCAGCAGCTTAGCCCTGGACAGATTACAAGAGACCCAGTACTTC | CASSLALDRLQETQYF
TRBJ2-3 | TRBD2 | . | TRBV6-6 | TGTGCCAGCAGACAATGGACTAGCGGGAGCACAGATACGCAGTATTTT | CASRQWTSGSTDTQYF
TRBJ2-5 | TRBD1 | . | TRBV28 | TGTGCCAGCCGGGACAGGGGGCAAGAGACCCAGTACTTC | CASRDRGQETQYF
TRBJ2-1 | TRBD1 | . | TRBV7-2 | TGTGCCAGCAGCCCATCAGAAAGCGGGACAGGGGAAGAGCAGTTCTTC | CASSPSESGTGEEQFF
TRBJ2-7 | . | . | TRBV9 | TGTGCCAGCAGCGTAGAGCCGGGGGCCTACGAGCAGTACTTC | CASSVEPGAYEQYF
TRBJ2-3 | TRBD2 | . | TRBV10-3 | TGTGCCATCAGCCCGGGACTAGCGGGACCAGATACGCAGTATTTT | CAISPGLAGPDTQYF